This TCR beta chain was retrieved from a study of cytomegalovirus exposure and HLA in healthy donors. The CDR3 runs 14 residues. V shed 4 bases and J 6 bases; nucleotides not matched to a gene: 7. Germline loops: CDR1 GTSNPN, CDR2 SVGIG (reference sequence). 13 Jbeta primers and 60 Vbeta primers were used for the PCR. TCRdb keeps only in-frame clones here, not all; method: immunoSEQ multiplex PCR. The data hold about 150,000 clones, with around 72% observed a single time. About this clone: Its antigen is unidentified.

The donors gave bone marrow, and they were healthy. Study results and caveats: Analysis performed later showed TCR beta chains linked to HLA being more clonally expanded than equally common others.

The clonotype was recovered from a man between 40 and 49 years old in good health and CMV-seronegative. This sequence joins TRBV30 and TRBJ2-7; 12 bases are shared with TRBD1. The sample was PBMCs. CDR3 DNA sequence: TGTGCCTGGACAACCGGGACAGGGGGCTCCGAGCAGTACTTC. Its protein product is CAWTTGTGGSEQYF.